These 30 T cell receptor beta chains were sequenced from one sample in a study of cytomegalovirus exposure and HLA in healthy donors. 60 Vbeta and 13 Jbeta primers were used in PCR. The assay was immunoSEQ multiplex PCR, and TCRdb's table has in-frame clones only and misses some. The sample includes roughly 150,000 clones, approximately 83% of them seen just once. Sequencing was done on a sample of PBMCs. The source of these receptors is a man aged 35 to 55 in good health and CMV-seronegative.

The rearrangement uses TRBV19 and TRBJ1-5, with 10 bases that match TRBD1. Germline CDR1 reads LNHDA; CDR2 reads SQIVND (reference sequence). With 6 bases clipped from V and 5 bases from J, the junction kept 7 bases outside the gene matches. The CDR3 loop spans 15 amino acids. This CDR3 reads CASRNGQGVDQPQHF. The CDR3 DNA follows: TGTGCCAGTAGAAACGGACAGGGGGTTGATCAGCCCCAGCATTTT.

This chain connects TRBV5-1 to TRBJ2-7, with D possibly being TRBD2 (7 bases). Trimming removed 6 bases at V and 0 bases at J, with 16 bases between. Germline V lookup: CDR1 SGHRS, CDR2 YFSETQ. There are 15 residues in the CDR3. As DNA, the CDR3 is TGCGCCAGCACCGATCGCGGGGGCAGCTCCTACGAGCAGTACTTC. This codes for CASTDRGGSSYEQYF.

The gene calls are TRBV29-1 and TRBJ1-2, with D possibly TRBD1 on 5 matching bases. This CDR3 comprises 14 residues. V lost 6 bases, J lost 2 bases, and 16 bases lay in between. Germline CDR1 and CDR2: SQVTM and ANQGSEA. In nucleotides, the CDR3 is TGCAGCGTCCCAGTGGGGGGTAGCAACTATGGCTACACCTTC. Its protein product is CSVPVGGSNYGYTF.

The J gene is TRBJ2-7, the V gene TRBV7-8; possibly TRBD2 for D (7 bases). Germline V gene sequence: CDR1 SGHVS, CDR2 FQNEAQ. Trimming cost V 1 base and J 2 bases, with 12 bases left between them. The CDR3 sequence is 15 residues long. The CDR3: CASSLGGRGTYEQYF. The CDR3 DNA follows: TGTGCCAGCAGCTTAGGAGGGAGGGGGACCTACGAGCAGTACTTC.

The chain couples TRBV5-8 to TRBJ2-3, with 12 bases matching TRBD2. This CDR3 has 15 amino acids. Germline V gene sequence: CDR1 SGHTS, CDR2 YDEGEE. The trim removed 3 bases at V and 5 bases at J, leaving 4 bases unmatched. Written as DNA, the CDR3 is TGTGCCAGCAGCTACCGACTAGCGGGGGAAGATACGCAGTATTTT. Amino acid sequence: CASSYRLAGEDTQYF.

This clone has a single count. This chain joins TRBV7-2 and TRBJ1-5; D might be TRBD1 (5 bases). The V end lost 5 bases, the J end lost 10 bases, and 21 bases lay between the germline ends. The germline gives CDR1 SGHTA, CDR2 FQGNSA. This CDR3 contains 15 residues. The CDR3 DNA sequence: TGTGCCAGCAGCGTCGCTGGGACGGGGGGGATTCCCCAGCATTTT. Its protein is CASSVAGTGGIPQHF.

This clone came up a few times. The chain combines TRBV5-1 with TRBJ2-1; 13 nucleotides align to TRBD2. CDR1 and CDR2 from the germline V gene are SGHRS and YFSETQ. This CDR3 has 15 amino acids. V lost 5 bases to trimming and J lost 8 bases; unmatched junction nucleotides: 7. Written as DNA, the CDR3 is TGCGCCAGCAGTTCCGGGACTAGCGGGAATCATGAGCAGTTCTTC. It encodes CASSSGTSGNHEQFF.

This chain joins TRBV7-8 and TRBJ2-6, with D possibly being TRBD2 (5 bases). This CDR3 region has 17 residues. V lost 5 bases to trimming and J lost 4 bases, with 18 bases between them. Germline loops: CDR1 SGHVS, CDR2 FQNEAQ. The CDR3 DNA follows: TGTGCCAGCAGCCGGGGATATGTAAGAGGGGGGGCCAACGTCCTGACTTTC. Protein product: CASSRGYVRGGANVLTF.

The V and J genes are TRBV27 and TRBJ2-1; a possible D gene is TRBD2 (5 bases). Germline V gene lookup returns CDR1 MNHEY and CDR2 SMNVEV (reference sequence). V was trimmed by 2 bases and J by 9 bases, leaving 14 bases between them. CDR3 length equals 14 residues. CDR3 DNA: TGTGCCAGCAGTTTAGCCCCAAGCGGTAGTGAGCAGTTCTTC. The encoded protein is CASSLAPSGSEQFF.

This rearrangement joins TRBV12-5 to TRBJ1-1; TRBD1 agrees at 7 bases. Germline-derived CDR1 and CDR2 are LGHNT and FRNRAP. The CDR3 covers 14 residues. Trimming cost V 7 bases and J 2 bases; bases outside gene matches: 7. The CDR3: CASVPDRVNTEAFF. DNA for the CDR3: TGTGCTAGTGTTCCTGACAGGGTTAACACTGAAGCTTTCTTT. The full variable domain, completed using reference TRBV12-5 and TRBJ1-1, is DARVTQTPRHKVTEMGQEVTMRCQPILGHNTVFWYRQTMMQGLELLAYFRNRAPLDDSGMPKDRFSAEMPDATLATLKIQPSEPRDSAVYFCASVPDRVNTEAFFGQGTRLTVV.

This chain uses TRBV2 with TRBJ2-5, with 12 bases that match TRBD2. Germline trimming cut 7 bases from V and 7 bases from J; bases unmatched to any gene: 10. From germline, CDR1 is SNHLY and CDR2 FYNNEI. The CDR3 contains 15 residues. This chain's CDR3 is CASIVRPTSGGTQYF. The CDR3 DNA is TGTGCCAGCATCGTCCGCCCGACTAGCGGGGGGACCCAGTACTTC.

The rearrangement links TRBV12-5 to TRBJ1-2; D is undetermined. CDR1 and CDR2 from the germline V gene are LGHNT and FRNRAP. The V end lost 1 base, the J end lost 7 bases, and 10 bases lay between the germline ends. The CDR3 sequence is 13 residues long. The CDR3 DNA follows: TGTGCTAGTGGTTTGGACGAGGCGTTTGGCTACACCTTC. Protein sequence: CASGLDEAFGYTF.

This chain joins TRBV7-8 and TRBJ1-4; D possibly corresponds to TRBD1 (6 bases). The CDR3 totals 13 residues. Germline CDR1 SGHVS, CDR2 FQNEAQ. Trimming cost V 6 bases and J 7 bases, with 12 bases left between them. The DNA of the CDR3 is TGTGCCAGCAGTGGACAGCCTGTTGAAAAACTGTTTTTT. Protein sequence: CASSGQPVEKLFF.

The V gene is TRBV7-2, the J gene TRBJ2-1; 8 bases are a match to TRBD1. CDR1 is SGHTA, CDR2 FQGNSA, per germline. The V gene end was trimmed by 5 bases and the J gene end by 0 bases; junction bases not matched to a gene: 12. The CDR3 is 18 amino acids. The CDR3 nucleotides are TGTGCCAGCAGCCGTAGCCCCCCAGGGGGCTCCTCCTACAATGAGCAGTTCTTC. Residues: CASSRSPPGGSSYNEQFF.

V is TRBV18 and J is TRBJ2-5; 14 bases match TRBD2. CDR3 length: 16 amino acids. V lost 3 bases and J lost 6; bases outside the gene matches: 6. In germline, CDR1 is KGHSH, CDR2 LQKENI. The CDR3 nucleotides are TGTGCCAGCTCACCCGGGACTAGCGGGGGAGCAAAGACCCAGTACTTC. It is translated as CASSPGTSGGAKTQYF.

The chain has TRBV29-1 and TRBJ2-7; D might be TRBD2 (7 bases). This CDR3 has 12 residues. CDR1 and CDR2 from the germline V gene are SQVTM and ANQGSEA. V was pared by 1 base and J by 6 bases, with 10 bases between. This CDR3 reads CSVEVAGAEQYF. The CDR3 nucleotides read TGCAGCGTTGAAGTCGCGGGGGCCGAGCAGTACTTC.

A note on this clone: This specimen includes other DNA sequences encoding the same CDR3. The chain carries TRBV7-8 and TRBJ2-6, with TRBD1 identical over 9 bases. V dropped 5 bases and J dropped 1; count of bases not matched to a gene: 3. The CDR3 runs 16 residues. Germline-derived CDR1 and CDR2 are SGHVS and FQNEAQ. The CDR3 spells CASSLGQGSGANVLTF. Written as DNA, the CDR3 is TGTGCCAGCAGCCTCGGACAGGGGTCTGGGGCCAACGTCCTGACTTTC.

This chain links TRBV12-5 with TRBJ2-2; 7 bases are a match to TRBD1. This CDR3 contains 17 residues. From germline, CDR1 is LGHNT and CDR2 FRNRAP. The trim removed 6 bases at V and 4 bases at J, leaving 14 bases unmatched. CDR3 in amino acids: CASGTDRAAGSTGELFF. The DNA of the CDR3 is TGTGCTAGTGGGACCGACAGGGCCGCTGGAAGCACCGGGGAGCTGTTTTTT.

The CDR3 sequence: CASSFRDRVTDEQYF. In DNA form, the CDR3 reads TGCGCCAGCAGCTTCCGGGACAGGGTTACCGACGAGCAGTACTTC. The gene calls are TRBV5-1 and TRBJ2-7; 9 bases are a match to TRBD1. This CDR3 has 15 amino acids. From germline, CDR1 is SGHRS and CDR2 YFSETQ. With 2 bases clipped from V and 5 bases from J, the junction kept 8 bases outside the gene matches.

The V and J genes are TRBV5-4 and TRBJ2-7; TRBD2 is a possible D gene (5 bases). The V gene's germline CDR1 is SGHNT and CDR2 YYREEE (reference sequence). Deletions cut 2 bases from V and 5 bases from J, with 11 bases between. There are 13 residues in the CDR3. CDR3 coding DNA: TGTGCCAGCAGCTTCCAGGCCGGGAACGAGCAGTACTTC. It yields the protein CASSFQAGNEQYF.

The chain carries TRBV27 and TRBJ2-7; 9 positions match TRBD2. The length of the CDR3 is 14 residues. The germline V gene has CDR1 MNHEY and CDR2 SMNVEV (reference sequence). The V gene end was trimmed by 5 bases and the J gene end by 4 bases; junction bases not matched to a gene: 6. DNA of the CDR3: TGTGCCAGCAGTGATCTAGCGGGACCATACGAGCAGTACTTC. This encodes CASSDLAGPYEQYF.

The CDR3 loop reads CASSPGGSGRETQYF. DNA for the CDR3: TGTGCCAGCAGCCCCGGAGGCAGCGGGCGGGAGACCCAGTACTTC. The chain is built from TRBV7-7 and TRBJ2-5; TRBD2 might be the D (6 bases). Germline CDR1 reads SSHAT; CDR2 reads FNYEAQ (reference sequence). Between the trimmed V and J ends, which lost 5 bases and 5 bases, there was a span of 18 bases. This CDR3 comprises 15 residues.

This clone came up a few times. This chain uses TRBV18 with TRBJ1-2, with 8 bases that match TRBD1. The CDR3 runs 17 residues. The V gene end was trimmed by 5 bases and the J gene end by 7 bases; junction bases not matched to a gene: 18. Germline V lookup: CDR1 KGHSH, CDR2 LQKENI. Here the CDR3 DNA reads TGTGCCAGCTCATCAAAAGTTATGGGGCAGGGGGCGCTTGGCTACACCTTC. Encoded protein: CASSSKVMGQGALGYTF.

This clone was recorded once. The chain combines TRBV28 with TRBJ2-7, with a possible D match to TRBD2 (5 bases). Per the germline V gene, CDR1 is MDHEN and CDR2 is SYDVKM. This CDR3 contains 13 residues. Trimming cost V 10 bases and J 3 bases, with 16 bases left between them. The CDR3 DNA sequence: TGTGCCACGTCCCGGTCCGGGAACTACGAGCAGTACTTC. Its protein is CATSRSGNYEQYF.

The V and J genes are TRBV7-2 and TRBJ2-1; 16 bases map to TRBD2. Germline V CDR1 and CDR2: SGHTA, FQGNSA. The CDR3 runs 17 residues. Trimming at V came to 3 bases and at J to 7 bases, leaving 6 bases not matched to a gene. CDR3 in DNA: TGTGCCAGCAGCTTGGGACTAGCGGGAGGGCTTGGTAATGAGCAGTTCTTC. Translating it yields CASSLGLAGGLGNEQFF. The variable domain in full, with the rest retrieved from reference TRBV7-2 and TRBJ2-1, is GAGVSQSPSNKVTEKGKDVELRCDPISGHTALYWYRQSLGQGLEFLIYFQGNSAPDKSGLPSDRFSAERTGGSVSTLTIQRTQQEDSAVYLCASSLGLAGGLGNEQFFGPGTRLTVL.

The genes are TRBV5-1 and TRBJ2-1, with 7 bases identical to TRBD1. Germline CDR1 reads SGHRS; CDR2 reads YFSETQ. The CDR3 sequence is 16 residues long. V was pared by 3 bases and J by 2 bases, with 8 bases of the junction left unmatched. The CDR3, as DNA: TGCGCCAGCAGCTCATCCGGGACAGCTACCTACAATGAGCAGTTCTTC. This codes for CASSSSGTATYNEQFF.

The chain joins TRBV19 to TRBJ2-2, with D possibly being TRBD1 (5 bases). V was cut by 6 bases and J by 2 bases, with 13 bases left in between. This CDR3 has 15 residues. Germline assignment: CDR1 LNHDA and CDR2 SQIVND (reference sequence). The CDR3 loop is CASRRLTENTGELFF. CDR3 nucleotide sequence: TGTGCCAGTAGACGTCTGACAGAAAACACCGGGGAGCTGTTTTTT. Combining the CDR3 with reference TRBV19 and TRBJ2-2 gives the whole variable domain DGGITQSPKYLFRKEGQNVTLSCEQNLNHDAMYWYRQDPGQGLRLIYYSQIVNDFQKGDIAEGYSVSREKKESFPLTVTSAQKNPTAFYLCASRRLTENTGELFFGEGSRLTVL.

The chain recombines TRBV29-1 with TRBJ2-6; 8 bases fit TRBD1. The CDR3 runs 17 residues. The germline V gene encodes CDR1 SQVTM and CDR2 ANQGSEA. V was pared by 4 bases and J by 1 base, with 9 bases of the junction left unmatched. The CDR3 is CSVVVGTGKSGANVLTF. The CDR3, as DNA: TGCAGCGTTGTTGTCGGGACAGGCAAATCTGGGGCCAACGTCCTGACTTTC.

The V and J genes are TRBV5-1 and TRBJ1-1; D is uncertain. V lost 0 bases and J lost 8, with 11 bases in between. Germline CDR1 SGHRS, CDR2 YFSETQ. This CDR3 contains 13 residues. This CDR3 is CASSLGWAKEAFF. The CDR3 bases are TGCGCCAGCAGCTTGGGCTGGGCTAAGGAAGCTTTCTTT.

The rearrangement links TRBV2 to TRBJ1-5; D is undetermined. With 1 base removed from V and 1 base from J, the gap between germline ends came to 5 bases. The CDR3 is 14 residues long. CDR1 SNHLY and CDR2 FYNNEI come from the germline V gene. CDR3 amino acids: CASSEVQSNQPQHF. DNA for the CDR3: TGTGCCAGCAGTGAAGTTCAGAGCAATCAGCCCCAGCATTTT.